This note documents a single T cell receptor beta chain sequence. Assay: immunoSEQ multiplex PCR; the TCRdb copy retains only in-frame clones and omits some. The sample includes some 13,000 clones, roughly 79% of them seen just once. The data were obtained in a study of control samples from healthy donors and cancer patients. CDR1 is SQVTM, CDR2 ANQGSEA, per germline. The germline V and J ends were trimmed by 8 bases and 3 bases, with 17 bases remaining between them. The CDR3 totals 13 residues. This sequence was found in a male donor with melanoma. Sequencing used formalin-fixed, paraffin-embedded tissue. This rearrangement joins TRBV29-1 to TRBJ2-7; D possibly corresponds to TRBD2 (6 bases). The CDR3 bases are TGCAGCACTAATCAGGGAGGTAGCTACGAGCAGTACTTC. The encoded protein is CSTNQGGSYEQYF.